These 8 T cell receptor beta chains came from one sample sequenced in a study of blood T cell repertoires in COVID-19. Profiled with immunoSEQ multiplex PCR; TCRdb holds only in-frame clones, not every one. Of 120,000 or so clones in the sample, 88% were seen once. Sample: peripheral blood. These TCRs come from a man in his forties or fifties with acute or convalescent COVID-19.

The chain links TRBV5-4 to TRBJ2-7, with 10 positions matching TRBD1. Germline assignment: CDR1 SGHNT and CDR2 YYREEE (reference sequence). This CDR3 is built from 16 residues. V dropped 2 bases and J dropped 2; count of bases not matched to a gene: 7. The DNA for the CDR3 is TGTGCCAGCAGCTTAAGGGACAGGGGTGCGACCTACGAGCAGTACTTC. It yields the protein CASSLRDRGATYEQYF.

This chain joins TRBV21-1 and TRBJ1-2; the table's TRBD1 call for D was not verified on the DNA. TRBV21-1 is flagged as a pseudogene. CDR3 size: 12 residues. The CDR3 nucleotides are TGTGCCAGCAGCAAGACAGGGCGAGACTACACCTTC. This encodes CASSKTGRDYTF.

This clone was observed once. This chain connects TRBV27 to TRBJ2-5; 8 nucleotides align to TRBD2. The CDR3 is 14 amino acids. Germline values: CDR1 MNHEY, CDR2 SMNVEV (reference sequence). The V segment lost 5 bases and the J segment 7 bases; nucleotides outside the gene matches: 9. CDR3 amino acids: CASSPQGLEGTQYF. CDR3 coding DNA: TGTGCCAGCAGTCCTCAGGGACTAGAGGGGACCCAGTACTTC.

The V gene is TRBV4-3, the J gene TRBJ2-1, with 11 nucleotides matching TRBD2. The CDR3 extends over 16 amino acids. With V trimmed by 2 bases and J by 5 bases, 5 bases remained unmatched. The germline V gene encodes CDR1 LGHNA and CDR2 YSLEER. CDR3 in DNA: TGCGCCAGCAGCCAATCCCCACTAGCGGGAGACAATGAGCAGTTCTTC. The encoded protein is CASSQSPLAGDNEQFF.

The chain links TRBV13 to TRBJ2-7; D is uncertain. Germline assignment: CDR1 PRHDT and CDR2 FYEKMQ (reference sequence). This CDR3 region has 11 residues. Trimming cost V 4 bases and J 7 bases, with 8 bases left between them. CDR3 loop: CASSSSFEQYF. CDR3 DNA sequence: TGTGCCAGCAGCTCTTCGTTTGAGCAGTACTTC.

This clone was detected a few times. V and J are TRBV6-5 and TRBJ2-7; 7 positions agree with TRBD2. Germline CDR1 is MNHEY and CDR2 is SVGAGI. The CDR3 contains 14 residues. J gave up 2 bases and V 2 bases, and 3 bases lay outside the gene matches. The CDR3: CASSYRDYPYEQYF. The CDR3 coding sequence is TGTGCCAGCAGTTACCGGGACTACCCCTACGAGCAGTACTTC.

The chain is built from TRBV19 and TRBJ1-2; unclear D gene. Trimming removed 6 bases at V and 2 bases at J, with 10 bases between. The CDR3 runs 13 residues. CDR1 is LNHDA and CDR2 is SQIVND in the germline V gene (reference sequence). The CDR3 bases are TGTGCCAGTAGCGACGCCGGGAACTATGGCTACACCTTC. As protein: CASSDAGNYGYTF.

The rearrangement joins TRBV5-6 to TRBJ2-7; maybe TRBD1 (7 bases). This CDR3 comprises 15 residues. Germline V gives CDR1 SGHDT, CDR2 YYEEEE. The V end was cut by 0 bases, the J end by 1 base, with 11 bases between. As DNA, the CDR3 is TGTGCCAGCAGCTTGGGGGCAGGGGGGTCCTACGAGCAGTACTTC. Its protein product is CASSLGAGGSYEQYF.